This T cell receptor beta chain was obtained from a study of cytomegalovirus exposure and HLA in healthy donors (dated by TCRdb to 2015 to 2018). Looking at the study overall: In an earlier analysis of several hundred of the donors, 276 Gb of sequence data and 95 million to 130 million unique TCR beta sequences from 150 million to 200 million T cells were reported. Among the roughly 390 genotyped donors, approximately 76% belonged to the genetic ancestry cluster associated with self-reported Caucasian donors. The T cell repertoires of some 670 subjects were profiled by immunosequencing and related to cytomegalovirus serostatus. The later analysis used no new phenotypic data to find candidate immune exposures, relying instead on TCR beta sequences and their occurrence across donors. About 5 DR-DQ haplotypes were handled as single units for association and clustering, since linkage in the cohort was strong. A later analysis re-examined previously published TCR beta repertoires from more than 650 donors and added high-resolution HLA genotyping to investigate patterns of TCR occurrence. Among roughly 400 genotyped donors of the cohort, an average of around 220,000 unique TCR beta nucleotide sequences was sequenced per donor, of which roughly 18% were non-productive. The study combined high-throughput TCR immunosequencing, statistical association of individual TCRs with disease status, and machine learning to predict cytomegalovirus infection status. Genome-wide SNP genotypes for about 65% of the roughly 670 donors were used in a later genetic analysis, which treated that subset as a discovery cohort. An early release covering roughly 640 HLA-typed donors comprised about 290 gigabases of sequencing data and around 80 million unique TCR sequences. A separate validation cohort of some 130 different subjects was used in addition to the roughly 700-subject first cohort. The study aimed to test whether signatures of past pathogen exposure could be identified by cataloging public T cell receptors. Every repertoire in the discovery cohort had been generated on one and the same sequencing platform. Class I and class II HLA loci were covered by the typing at four-digit resolution. The number of donors typed differed by locus, with about 620-630 for A, B, C, DRB1 and DQB1, around 560 for DQA1, about 610 for DPA1, and about 450 for DPB1. Donor age, sex, ethnicity and CMV serostatus were compiled together with the repertoire data. To decide whether each TCR beta V gene segment behaved as functional or pseudogenic, an earlier analysis of over 500 of the donors relied on high-throughput TCR beta sequencing. Results the study describes overall, beyond this receptor: Most TCR sequences were observed very rarely across donors, whereas some public TCRs were present in many individuals. A few of the identified cytomegalovirus-associated TCR beta chains were confirmed in vitro to be specific for cytomegalovirus antigens. A later analysis reported that several top co-occurrence clusters appeared linked to parvovirus B19, influenza, CMV and Epstein-Barr virus. Immune exposure information for the cohort was limited to CMV serostatus. An association between a missense DCLRE1C variant and V-gene and J-gene trimming of TCR beta chains was found in a later genetic analysis and replicated in an independent cohort. The 87-base-pair reads could not distinguish some IMGT-functional V segments, including TRBV6-2 and TRBV6-3, so those segments were excluded. Compared with equally common non-associated chains, HLA-associated TCR beta chains in a later analysis were more clonally expanded and had lower generation probabilities. Most CMV-associated TCR beta chains appeared to be HLA-restricted in a later analysis, and the HLA associations seemed to be driven largely by CMV exposure. At a false discovery rate of 0.05, a later analysis linked 16,951 TCR beta sequences to specific HLA alleles. A total of fewer than 200 TCR beta chains were listed by the study as associated with cytomegalovirus. Presence/absence analyses assumed roughly uniform sequencing depth across donors, an assumption that may not hold. The authors suggested that the approach could potentially be generalized to other disease states and immunological phenotypes. Linkage disequilibrium might explain the correlated functional status among segregating V segments, but an unknown experimental factor could not be ruled out. According to a later genetic analysis, donors in an Asian-associated ancestry cluster had fewer N-insertions in productive TCRs than the approximately 710-donor mean. In this cohort, only TCR beta chains were sequenced, and detectable features were limited by the absence of alpha or paired-chain data. When HLA alleles, especially DR and DQ, strongly co-occurred, attributing TCR associations to individual alleles was difficult. According to a later analysis, TCR association rates differed among HLA loci, with DRB1 alleles showing the most associated TCRs and HLA-C alleles showing the fewest. Because counts were too low, 15 to 20 rarely observed V segments, including chromosome 9 orphons, were excluded from the earlier analysis of around 590 of the donors. The sequencing pipeline was judged likely to have produced a cluster of highly shared sequence variants as a technical artifact. In both the original and validation cohorts, the classifier was reported to diagnose cytomegalovirus status with high specificity and sensitivity. In an earlier analysis of about 600 of the donors, most TCR beta V segments appeared in productive rearrangements about 90% or about 30% of the time, broadly matching IMGT annotations. HLA typing was unavailable for some donors at each locus, so association tests used only the typed subset. A further reported finding was that TCR beta sequences accurately predicted the HLA-A and HLA-B alleles for most subjects in the first cohort.

This clone was seen a handful of times. Its antigen remains undetermined. Base qualities are not at hand, and no much larger clone is one base apart. The protocol used for the library was the immunoSEQ multiplex PCR assay. A mixture of 60 forward primers for TCR Vbeta segments and 13 reverse primers for TCR Jbeta segments was used in the multiplex PCR. A multiplex PCR assay on genomic DNA amplified the CDR3 region of rearranged TCR beta genes. The amplified TCR beta libraries were sequenced on the Illumina HiSeq System as 87-base-pair reads. Concerning the study's data processing: In a later analysis, roughly 80 million unique TCR beta chains were counted across the 690 or so repertoires, and approximately 11 million of these chains were shared by at least two donors. Raw reads were error-corrected and collapsed into unique sequences by a nearest-neighbor algorithm in which closely related sequences were merged to remove PCR and sequencing errors. CDR3 sequences were aligned to IMGT reference sequences to assign V, D and J gene segments. Each retained sequence needed at least a six-nucleotide match to both a V gene segment and a J gene segment. A rearrangement counted as productive if the CDR3 had no stop codons and remained in frame with V and J, and every other rearrangement counted as non-productive. Following IMGT convention, CDR3 was defined as the stretch from the second conserved V-encoded cysteine up to the conserved J-encoded phenylalanine. In an earlier analysis of around 540 of the donors, sequences lacking an unambiguous match to a single V gene segment were excluded. In an earlier analysis of approximately 500 of the donors, a V segment was called functional when productive rearrangements were above 56.7%, and segregating when the standard deviation between donors exceeded 5%. A statistical classification framework was built to diagnose cytomegalovirus status from the catalog of TCR beta chain sequences. In a later analysis, V and J genes were assigned by comparing TCR nucleotide sequences against IMGT/GENE-DB human TR gene sequences. The TCRdist pipeline was used in a later analysis to assign CDR3 sequences and most-parsimonious VDJ recombination scenarios. A later analysis defined each TCR beta chain by its CDR3 amino acid sequence plus V-gene family, and excluded reads lacking a unique V-gene family. To address suspected cross-contamination and a sequencing artifact, a later analysis removed approximately 590 highly shared, low-generation-probability nucleotide sequences. In a later analysis, a clonal expansion index was calculated for each public chain from normalized within-repertoire ranks of inferred template counts. Generation probabilities in a later analysis came from a VDJ recombination model fitted to out-of-frame rearrangements, and those results were checked against IGoR. In a later analysis, TCR-TCR, TCR-HLA and TCR-CMV co-occurrence was scored with hypergeometric tests, and a repertoire-size bias correction was applied to TCR pairs. A later analysis estimated false discovery rates by permuting HLA or CMV assignments 20 times. In a later analysis, co-occurring TCRs were grouped with DBSCAN, and TCRdist sequence similarity was added when clustering was performed within HLA-allele-positive subsets. Co-occurrence clustering excluded repertoires with fewer than 30,000 or more than 120,000 public chains, plus five with anomalous nucleotide sharing. TCRdb took this table from immuneACCESS and kept in-frame rearrangements with V and J called. Such tables lack part of the clones; where checked against another copy, unresolved V genes explain under half of the gap, and the rest is unexplained. V and J calls and clone size are copied from that table; D and trimming were computed from the DNA. A total of roughly 190,000 clones appear in this sample, over 60% of them only once. Roughly 0.99% of the sample comes from the top ten.

In total, 500 to 700 healthy bone marrow donors made up the cohort. All cohort members were sampled while nominally healthy, although unrecorded immune exposures were likely present. The donor tested CMV seronegative, placing the donor among the approximately 360 seronegative members of the cohort. A peripheral blood sample was collected from each donor, and TCR beta sequencing was performed on peripheral blood mononuclear cells. Genomic DNA extraction from the blood cell samples was performed with the Qiagen DNeasy Blood Extraction Kit. The CDR3 has 14 amino acids, counting the end cysteine and phenylalanine. Of the read, only the CDR3 DNA is kept; its 42 bases are in frame from base 1. Taken from the germline V gene, the CDR1 and CDR2 loops are SGHRS and YFSETQ. V and J lose 0 bases and 6 bases, and a span of 9 bases separates them.

What was sequenced was PBMCs. The chain is encoded by TRBV5-1 joined to TRBJ2-2, and the D gene may be TRBD2, 5 bases matching. This receptor was obtained from a middle-aged woman in good health and CMV-seronegative. The CDR3 region has the sequence CASSLAGMAGELFF. The bases are TGCGCCAGCAGCTTGGCCGGGATGGCCGGGGAGCTGTTTTTT. Reference TRBV5-1 and TRBJ2-2 proteins supply the regions before and after the CDR3; the full variable domain is: KAGVTQTPRYLIKTRGQQVTLSCSPISGHRSVSWYQQTPGQGLQFLFEYFSETQRNKGNFPGRFSGRQFSNSRSEMNVSTLELGDSALYLCASSLAGMAGELFFGEGSRLTVL.